Listed here are 26 T cell receptor beta chains from one sample, sequenced in a study of human T cells and chemical hapten exposure. The time point: patch test 2, 6 weeks after DPC sensitization. This sample's treatment: therapeutic diphenylcyclopropenone sensitization with weekly scalp DPC. Each CDR3 protein is one row after TCRdb ran MiXCR on the RACE reads. The sample lists 80,000 to 95,000 distinct CDR3 sequences, approximately 11% seen once, with roughly 2% in the top ten. The sample consisted of whole blood, taken in connection with sensitization to the hapten diphenylcyclopropenone (DPC). These receptors were obtained from a man aged 35 to 55 with alopecia areata. Some clones in this sample may be carry-over from other donors' samples.

This clonotype was detected many times. The genes are TRBV28 and TRBJ1-5, with D unresolved. The CDR3 has 14 amino acids. Germline V CDR1 and CDR2: MDHEN, SYDVKM. V was cut by 3 bases and J by 2 bases, with 8 bases left in between. CDR3 in DNA: TGTGCCAGCAGTTTCCTGACGGGCAATCAGCCCCAGCATTTT. Protein: CASSFLTGNQPQHF.

This clonotype was counted only a few times. The J gene is TRBJ2-7, the V gene TRBV7-9; TRBD1 matches 7 bases. With V trimmed by 2 bases and J by 7 bases, 8 bases remained unmatched. There are 14 residues in the CDR3. Germline lookup yields CDR1 SEHNR and CDR2 FQNEAQ (reference sequence). The CDR3 DNA reads TGTGCCAGCAGCTTAAGTTCGAGGGGGCGAGAGCAGTACTTC. It yields the protein CASSLSSRGREQYF.

The chain has TRBV20-1 and TRBJ1-1, with D maybe TRBD1 (5 bases). The germline V gene encodes CDR1 DFQATT and CDR2 SNEGSKA (reference sequence). This CDR3 spans 17 amino acids. Trimming removed 0 bases from V and 6 bases from J, with 23 bases in between. The CDR3 spells CSARDPSRQILLAEAFF. In nucleotides, the CDR3 is TGCAGTGCTAGAGACCCGTCACGACAGATTCTTCTGGCTGAAGCTTTCTTT.

This clonotype was observed once. V usage is TRBV11-1 and J usage is TRBJ2-1, with 9 bases lining up with TRBD2. The CDR3 runs 21 residues. Germline values: CDR1 SGHAT, CDR2 FQDESV (reference sequence). V lost 3 bases and J lost 7; bases outside the gene matches: 25. CDR3 loop: CASSLAQVSGRLAPMGNEQFF. CDR3 bases: TGTGCCAGCAGCTTGGCCCAGGTTAGCGGGAGACTCGCGCCGATGGGGAATGAGCAGTTCTTC.

The chain uses TRBV11-2 and TRBJ2-3; TRBD1 might be the D (6 bases). The CDR3 runs 17 residues. Per germline, CDR1 SGHAT and CDR2 FQNNGV. V lost 3 bases to trimming and J lost 5 bases, with 21 bases between them. The DNA of the CDR3 is TGTGCCAGCAGCTTCCTTTTTGGGGGCGGGCGTAGAGATACGCAGTATTTT. Protein: CASSFLFGGGRRDTQYF.

This clonotype turned up a few times. The V call is TRBV18, the J call TRBJ2-5; D is unclear. Germline lookup yields CDR1 KGHSH and CDR2 LQKENI. Trimming pared 8 bases from V and 0 bases from J, leaving 4 bases between. There are 11 residues in the CDR3. CDR3: CASQYQETQYF. As DNA, the CDR3 is TGTGCCAGCCAGTACCAAGAGACCCAGTACTTC.

This clonotype was observed a few times. V usage is TRBV7-6 and J usage is TRBJ2-2, with TRBD2 matching 13 bases. The CDR3 has 16 amino acids. Germline lookup yields CDR1 SGHVS and CDR2 FNYEAQ. The J segment lost 2 bases and the V segment lost 5 bases, leaving 2 bases of the junction unmatched. CDR3 sequence (DNA): TGTGCCAGCAGCAAGGGACTAGCGGGAAACACCGGGGAGCTGTTTTTT. It is translated as CASSKGLAGNTGELFF.

The V and J genes are TRBV18 and TRBJ2-5; TRBD1 might be the D (6 bases). This CDR3 contains 13 residues. Trimming left V 6 bases short and J 3 bases short, with 11 bases between. Germline CDR1 KGHSH, CDR2 LQKENI. The DNA for the CDR3 is TGTGCCAGCTCTCTCCAGGGGAAAGAGACCCAGTACTTC. Amino acid sequence: CASSLQGKETQYF.

This clonotype was recorded a few times. This sequence joins TRBV7-2 and TRBJ2-4, with TRBD1 matching 7 bases. Looked up from germline, CDR1 is SGHTA and CDR2 is FQGNSA. The junction had 3 bases not matched to a gene; V was cut back by 1 base and J by 3 bases. The CDR3 has 15 amino acids. CDR3 bases: TGTGCCAGCAGCTTAGTGGGGACAGACAAAAACATTCAGTACTTC. It codes for CASSLVGTDKNIQYF.

There are a few counts of this clonotype. J is TRBJ1-5 and V is TRBV10-3; tentatively, D is TRBD1 (5 bases). This CDR3 comprises 13 residues. CDR1 is ENHRY, CDR2 SYGVKD, per germline. Trimming took 5 bases from V and 5 from J, leaving 10 bases between them. The CDR3 region has the DNA TGTGCCATCAGTCCAACGGGGGATCAGCCCCAGCATTTT. Protein sequence: CAISPTGDQPQHF.

This clonotype was found a few times. The V and J genes are TRBV6-6 and TRBJ2-3; possibly TRBD2 for D (5 bases). V lost 6 bases to trimming and J lost 1 base, with 14 bases between them. There are 15 residues in the CDR3. The germline V gene encodes CDR1 MNHNY and CDR2 SVGAGI (reference sequence). The CDR3 nucleotides are TGTGCCAGCAGGCAGTCTGCGGGCCGCACAGATACGCAGTATTTT. It is translated as CASRQSAGRTDTQYF.

This clonotype was counted a few times. The chain couples TRBV6-2 or TRBV6-3 to TRBJ2-7, with TRBD1 matching over 8 bases. Germline assignment: CDR1 MNHEY and CDR2 SVGEGT. V lost 2 bases to trimming and J lost 3 bases; unmatched junction nucleotides: 3. The CDR3 is 14 residues long. As DNA, the CDR3 is TGTGCCAGCAGTTACGACAGGGGATTCTACGAGCAGTACTTC. The encoded protein is CASSYDRGFYEQYF.

This chain uses TRBV6-5 with TRBJ1-6; 7 positions match TRBD1. CDR1 is MNHEY, CDR2 SVGAGI, per germline. V lost 6 bases and J lost 6; bases outside the gene matches: 5. The CDR3 loop spans 14 amino acids. The CDR3, as DNA: TGTGCCAGCAGGTCCGGGACAGCTAATTCACCCCTCCACTTT. Encoded protein: CASRSGTANSPLHF.

This clonotype was picked up a small number of times. CDR3 sequence reads: CASSLNLGYEQYV. CDR3 nucleotides: TGTGCCAGCAGCTTAAATTTGGGATACGAGCAGTACGTC. The chain is built from TRBV7-2 and TRBJ2-7, with D hard to call. Germline lookup yields CDR1 SGHTA and CDR2 FQGNSA. V was trimmed by 2 bases and J by 4 bases, leaving 9 bases between them. The CDR3 has 13 residues.

This clonotype was counted a few times. The rearrangement joins TRBV14 to TRBJ1-3; D is unclear. Per the germline V gene, CDR1 is SGHDN and CDR2 is FVKESK. V gave up 0 bases and J gave up 0 bases, with 9 bases separating them. The CDR3 contains 16 residues. CDR3: CASSQDGHLSGNTIYF. CDR3 DNA sequence: TGTGCCAGCAGCCAAGATGGGCATCTCTCTGGAAACACCATATATTTT.

V usage is TRBV19 and J usage is TRBJ2-1, with TRBD2 matching 8 bases. Trimming took 3 bases from V and 5 from J; bases not matched to a gene: 12. This CDR3 has 17 residues. From germline, CDR1 is LNHDA and CDR2 SQIVND (reference sequence). The DNA for the CDR3 is TGTGCCAGTAGTATTAGGGGTAGCGGGATAGGAAACAATGAGCAGTTCTTC. Translation: CASSIRGSGIGNNEQFF.

This clonotype has ten or more counts. The chain carries TRBV6-5 and TRBJ1-1; possibly TRBD1 for D (5 bases). This CDR3 contains 12 residues. CDR1 and CDR2 from the germline V gene are MNHEY and SVGAGI. The V end lost 10 bases, the J end lost 12 bases, and 21 bases lay between the germline ends. CDR3 sequence reads: CATALQGGFSFF. CDR3 sequence (DNA): TGTGCCACCGCGTTGCAGGGTGGATTTTCTTTCTTT.

This chain joins TRBV20-1 and TRBJ1-6; the D is unclear. CDR1 and CDR2 from the germline V gene are DFQATT and SNEGSKA (reference sequence). V was cut by 3 bases and J by 7 bases, with 16 bases left in between. The CDR3 sequence is 15 residues long. The CDR3 DNA sequence: TGCAGTGCTAGTTTCACGGTGACCAGGAATTCACCCCTCCACTTT. Translated: CSASFTVTRNSPLHF.

The chain employs TRBV12-3 or TRBV12-4 and TRBJ1-1; 7 nucleotides line up with TRBD1. The length of the CDR3 is 14 residues. J lost 2 bases, V lost 5 bases, and 5 bases had no gene match. The CDR3 here is CASSKRQGNTEAFF. The CDR3 nucleotides read TGTGCCAGCAGTAAAAGACAGGGCAACACTGAAGCTTTCTTT.

This clonotype was observed a few times. The chain uses TRBV12-5 and TRBJ2-1; TRBD2 matches 10 bases. From germline, CDR1 is LGHNT and CDR2 FRNRAP. The CDR3 is made up of 18 amino acids. V lost 5 bases and J lost 3; bases outside the gene matches: 13. This chain's CDR3 is CASGATNFLAGVYNEQFF. Here the CDR3 DNA reads TGTGCTAGTGGTGCCACCAACTTTCTAGCGGGAGTCTACAATGAGCAGTTCTTC. The full variable domain, its missing parts supplied by reference TRBV12-5 and TRBJ2-1, is DARVTQTPRHKVTEMGQEVTMRCQPILGHNTVFWYRQTMMQGLELLAYFRNRAPLDDSGMPKDRFSAEMPDATLATLKIQPSEPRDSAVYFCASGATNFLAGVYNEQFFGPGTRLTVL.

This clonotype has a handful of counts. Mismatch with germline at one junction end may stem from a read error. In DNA, the CDR3 is TGTGCCTGCGTGGACTGGCAAGGGACCCAGTACTTC. It translates to CACVDWQGTQYF. This chain uses TRBV3-1 with TRBJ2-5, with D possibly TRBD2 on 5 matching bases. The length of the CDR3 is 12 residues. The germline V gene encodes CDR1 LGHDT and CDR2 YNNKEL (reference sequence).

The gene calls are TRBV5-8 and TRBJ2-2, with 9 bases that match TRBD1. This CDR3 contains 16 residues. V shed 4 bases, J shed 0 bases, and the junction held 4 bases outside the gene matches. Germline assignment: CDR1 SGHTS and CDR2 YDEGEE. For the CDR3, the DNA is TGTGCCAGCAGCCCGGACAGGGGATCGAACACCGGGGAGCTGTTTTTT. Protein: CASSPDRGSNTGELFF.

This clonotype turned up a few times. This rearrangement joins TRBV3-1 to TRBJ1-6; D gene ambiguous. The ends were cut back, 4 bases at V and 14 bases at J, with 12 bases in the middle. CDR3 length: 12 residues. The V gene's germline CDR1 is LGHDT and CDR2 YNNKEL (reference sequence). The CDR3 loop reads CASSRESEALHF. The DNA of the CDR3 is TGTGCCAGCAGCCGAGAATCTGAGGCCCTCCACTTT.

The V gene is TRBV12-3 or TRBV12-4, the J gene TRBJ2-3; 14 nucleotides agree with TRBD2. The CDR3 is 16 residues long. With V trimmed by 5 bases and J by 6 bases, 7 bases remained unmatched. CDR3 in amino acids: CASSTRTSGRTDTQYF. The CDR3 region has the DNA TGTGCCAGCAGTACTCGGACTAGCGGGAGGACCGATACGCAGTATTTT.

This clonotype was seen repeatedly, ten times or more. The chain couples TRBV6-2 or TRBV6-3 to TRBJ1-5; TRBD1 aligns across 9 bases. Trimming took 5 bases from V and 0 from J; bases not matched to a gene: 5. CDR1 is MNHEY, CDR2 SVGEGT, per germline. CDR3 length: 16 residues. CDR3 in amino acids: CASSTGQGYSNQPQHF. The CDR3 coding sequence is TGTGCCAGCAGTACGGGACAGGGCTATAGCAATCAGCCCCAGCATTTT.

This clonotype has ten or more counts. This sequence joins TRBV29-1 and TRBJ2-5; TRBD2 is a possible D gene (6 bases). The V and J ends lost 7 bases and 5 bases respectively, with 14 bases between them. CDR3 length equals 12 residues. Germline lookup yields CDR1 SQVTM and CDR2 ANQGSEA. DNA of the CDR3: TGCAGCGGAAATCCCGGAGGGGAGACCCAGTACTTC. Protein sequence: CSGNPGGETQYF. The complete variable domain, with remaining parts taken from reference TRBV29-1 and TRBJ2-5, reads SAVISQKPSRDICQRGTSLTIQCQVDSQVTMMFWYRQQPGQSLTLIATANQGSEATYESGFVIDKFPISRPNLTFSTLTVSNMSPEDSSIYLCSGNPGGETQYFGPGTRLLVL.